This is a list of T cell receptor beta chains from one sample in a study of cytomegalovirus exposure and HLA in healthy donors. Some clones are missing from TCRdb's copy, which holds only in-frame ones; the method was immunoSEQ multiplex PCR. This sample yields fewer than 200,000 clones, of which about 86% are seen a single time; 2% to 2.5% belongs to the top ten. The specimen sequenced was PBMCs. These receptors were obtained from a woman aged 18-29 years in good health and CMV-seronegative. CDR3s include the opening cysteine and the closing phenylalanine or tryptophan. The D gene is left open where the match is weak. Clone size appears in some rows only: once, few, many, or a class for an expanded clone.

j_call clone_size v_call d_call cdr3_aa cdr3_nt
TRBJ1-5 NA TRBV27 NA CASSWRGEEQPQHF TGTGCCAGCAGTTGGAGAGGGGAGGAACAGCCCCAGCATTTT
TRBJ2-5 NA TRBV5-1 NA CASSLSGEETQYF TGCGCCAGCAGCTTATCAGGGGAAGAGACCCAGTACTTC
TRBJ1-1 once TRBV5-1 NA CASSLDSGTEAFF TGCGCCAGCAGCTTGGACAGTGGGACTGAAGCTTTCTTT
TRBJ1-5 NA TRBV6-1 NA CASSELYQPQHF TGTGCCAGCAGTGAACTCTATCAGCCCCAGCATTTT
TRBJ1-4 NA TRBV4-1 NA CASSQEVRRDRRASTNEKLFF TGCGCCAGCAGCCAAGAGGTGCGTAGAGACAGGCGGGCTTCAACTAATGAAAAACTGTTTTTT
TRBJ1-4 NA TRBV4-1 NA CASSRSGPSGNEKLFF TGCGCCAGCAGCCGCTCGGGCCCCTCAGGGAATGAAAAACTGTTTTTT
TRBJ2-1 few TRBV5-4 NA CASSSSSYEQFF TGTGCCAGCAGCTCATCTAGCTATGAGCAGTTCTTC
TRBJ1-5 few TRBV6-4 NA CATMSGRTLHF TGTGCCACCATGTCCGGACGGACATTGCATTTT
TRBJ2-1 once TRBV7-9 TRBD2 CASSFPWTSGDNEQFF TGTGCCAGCAGCTTTCCCTGGACTAGCGGAGACAATGAGCAGTTCTTC
TRBJ1-4 NA TRBV7-8 NA CASGRLNTPVATNEKLFF TGTGCCAGCGGACGACTAAATACACCCGTAGCAACTAATGAAAAACTGTTTTTT
TRBJ1-1 NA TRBV5-1 NA CASSLAGEWEMNTEAFF TGCGCCAGCAGCTTGGCGGGGGAATGGGAGATGAACACTGAAGCTTTCTTT
TRBJ1-6 NA TRBV5-4 NA CASSLSVDNSPLHF TGTGCCAGCAGCTTGTCCGTTGATAATTCACCCCTCCACTTT
TRBJ1-1 once TRBV4-1 NA CASRGTFNTEAFF TGCGCCAGCAGGGGGACATTCAACACTGAAGCTTTCTTT
TRBJ1-2 NA TRBV4-3 TRBD1 CASSQERQGSRGYTF TGCGCCAGCAGCCAGGAAAGACAGGGGTCGCGGGGCTACACCTTC
TRBJ1-2 NA TRBV6-1 TRBD1 CASSELGRQGSGGYTF TGTGCCAGCAGTGAATTGGGTCGACAGGGGAGCGGCGGCTACACCTTC
TRBJ1-2 once TRBV18 TRBD1 CASSPPGTGMDYGYTF TGTGCCAGCTCACCACCCGGGACAGGGATGGACTATGGCTACACCTTC
TRBJ1-1 NA TRBV7-6 TRBD1 CASSRTGSTEAFF TGTGCCAGCAGCCGGACAGGGTCCACTGAAGCTTTCTTT
TRBJ2-3 NA TRBV6-4 NA CASSVSSAGTDTQYF TGTGCCAGCAGTGTATCATCTGCGGGCACAGATACGCAGTATTTT
TRBJ2-5 NA TRBV7-9 NA CASSLGPASEETQYF TGTGCCAGCAGCTTAGGCCCGGCTAGCGAGGAGACCCAGTACTTC
TRBJ2-2 once TRBV7-2 TRBD2 CASSFGTRAGELFF TGTGCCAGCAGCTTTGGGACTAGGGCCGGGGAGCTGTTTTTT
TRBJ1-5 NA TRBV6-1 TRBD1 CASRERTGMQPQHF TGTGCCAGCAGAGAAAGGACAGGGATGCAGCCCCAGCATTTT
TRBJ1-3 once TRBV28 NA CASNTPRVEGNTIYF TGTGCCAGCAACACACCCAGGGTGGAGGGAAACACCATATATTTT
TRBJ2-7 NA TRBV7-2 TRBD2 CASSPRGTSGILDEQYF TGTGCCAGCAGCCCCAGGGGGACTAGCGGGATACTCGACGAGCAGTACTTC
TRBJ1-1 NA TRBV5-6 TRBD1 CATSPGTANTEAFF TGTGCCACTTCTCCCGGGACAGCGAACACTGAAGCTTTCTTT
TRBJ1-3 NA TRBV29-1 NA CSVSLGLSPQRSSGNTIYF TGCAGCGTTTCCCTGGGTCTTAGCCCGCAGAGGAGCTCTGGAAACACCATATATTTT
TRBJ2-2 NA TRBV19 NA CASNRVWDTGELFF TGTGCCAGCAACAGGGTTTGGGACACCGGGGAGCTGTTTTTT
TRBJ1-1 few TRBV5-5 TRBD1 CASSLDRGRLAFF TGTGCCAGCAGCTTGGACAGGGGGCGCTTGGCTTTCTTT
TRBJ2-7 NA TRBV9 NA CASSVGRRGEQYF TGTGCCAGCAGCGTCGGACGGAGGGGCGAGCAGTACTTC
TRBJ1-2 NA TRBV5-1 NA CASSLGGRGYGYTF TGCGCCAGCAGCTTGGGGGGCAGGGGATATGGCTACACCTTC
TRBJ2-2 NA TRBV9 TRBD1 CASSGDRDTGELFF TGTGCCAGCAGCGGAGACAGGGACACCGGGGAGCTGTTTTTT
TRBJ1-1 NA TRBV5-1 NA CASRPGGIMNTEAFF TGCGCCAGCAGGCCTGGGGGGATAATGAACACTGAAGCTTTCTTT
TRBJ1-1 few TRBV6-1 NA CASSERGLRVGRGTEAFF TGTGCCAGCAGTGAGAGAGGATTGAGGGTCGGACGGGGGACTGAAGCTTTCTTT
TRBJ1-1 NA TRBV9 TRBD1 CASSTYAGGFGDTEAFF TGTGCCAGCAGCACGTACGCAGGGGGCTTTGGGGACACTGAAGCTTTCTTT
TRBJ1-4 NA TRBV18 TRBD1 CASSPLTGGNEKLFF TGTGCCAGCTCACCTCTGACAGGGGGCAATGAAAAACTGTTTTTT
TRBJ1-2 few TRBV19 NA CASSIGSGTYGYTF TGTGCCAGTAGTATCGGATCCGGGACTTATGGCTACACCTTC
TRBJ1-2 NA TRBV2 TRBD1 CASSFTSGQGGYTF TGTGCCAGCAGTTTTACCTCGGGACAGGGAGGTTACACCTTC
TRBJ2-7 once TRBV9 TRBD2 CASSADGRAYQEQYF TGTGCCAGCAGCGCGGACGGGAGGGCCTATCAAGAGCAGTACTTC
TRBJ2-7 NA TRBV5-1 TRBD2 CASSFSGGYTYEQYF TGCGCCAGCAGCTTTAGCGGGGGGTATACCTACGAGCAGTACTTC
TRBJ1-2 NA TRBV11-2 TRBD1 CASSLALDRPNYGYTF TGTGCCAGCAGCTTAGCCCTGGACAGGCCTAACTATGGCTACACCTTC
TRBJ2-5 NA TRBV7-2 TRBD1 CASSPGQGRETQYF TGTGCCAGCAGCCCCGGACAGGGGAGGGAGACCCAGTACTTC
TRBJ1-2 NA TRBV6-6 TRBD1 CASSSPRTGYGYTF TGTGCCAGCAGTTCCCCGCGGACAGGGTATGGCTACACCTTC
TRBJ1-2 NA TRBV6-5 NA CASSYGGAYGYTF TGTGCCAGCAGTTACGGGGGCGCCTATGGCTACACCTTC
TRBJ2-7 few TRBV7-3 NA CASSLGHLYEQYF TGTGCCAGCAGCTTGGGACATTTATACGAGCAGTACTTC
TRBJ2-1 NA TRBV4-3 NA CASTPGVASSYNEQFF TGCGCCAGCACGCCCGGCGTAGCTAGCTCCTACAATGAGCAGTTCTTC
TRBJ1-2 NA TRBV7-2 TRBD1 CASSPRTGGAYYGYTF TGTGCCAGCAGCCCTCGGACAGGGGGCGCTTACTATGGCTACACCTTC
TRBJ2-2 NA TRBV5-6 NA CASSLQGWRGTGELFF TGTGCCAGCAGCTTACAGGGTTGGCGAGGCACCGGGGAGCTGTTTTTT
TRBJ1-4 once TRBV27 TRBD1 CASSPDRGSEKLFF TGTGCCAGCAGTCCGGACAGGGGCAGTGAAAAACTGTTTTTT
TRBJ2-7 once TRBV9 TRBD2 CASSLRLASTEQYF TGTGCCAGCAGCCTAAGACTAGCTTCCACCGAGCAGTACTTC
TRBJ1-2 NA TRBV7-2 TRBD1 CASSLRQGESGYTF TGTGCCAGCAGCCTTAGACAGGGGGAAAGTGGCTACACCTTC
TRBJ1-2 NA TRBV12-5 NA CASGLVLSGIHGYTF TGTGCTAGTGGTTTGGTCCTCTCCGGGATACATGGCTACACCTTC
TRBJ1-2 NA TRBV5-6 TRBD1 CASSLAGQEGLYGYTF TGTGCCAGCAGCTTGGCCGGACAGGAAGGACTCTATGGCTACACCTTC
TRBJ2-2 NA TRBV5-1 TRBD1 CASSPMDRVGTGELFF TGCGCCAGCAGCCCGATGGACAGGGTTGGCACCGGGGAGCTGTTTTTT
TRBJ1-5 few TRBV6-1 TRBD1 CASSAIQGAEQPQHF TGTGCCAGCAGTGCCATACAGGGGGCAGAGCAGCCCCAGCATTTT